This T cell receptor beta chain came from a study of cytomegalovirus exposure and HLA in healthy donors. The germline V gene encodes CDR1 WNHNN and CDR2 SYGVQD (reference sequence). The V end was cut by 3 bases, the J end by 8 bases, with 11 bases between. The CDR3 totals 13 residues. Primers included in the PCR were 60 Vbeta and 13 Jbeta primers. TCRdb's table, derived via immunoSEQ multiplex PCR, lists solely in-frame clones and lacks some. The sample has 160,000 or so clones; around 84% are singletons. Sequences were obtained from PBMCs. The TCR was taken from a man between 45 and 60 years old in good health and CMV-seropositive. The chain joins TRBV10-1 to TRBJ2-1, with D possibly matching TRBD2 (6 bases). The CDR3 nucleotides are TGCGCCAGCAGTGACGGGGGTCGCGATGAGCAGTTCTTC. This encodes CASSDGGRDEQFF.